A single sample gave rise to the 23 T cell receptor beta chains below, sequenced in a study of cytomegalovirus exposure and HLA in healthy donors (TCRdb year 2017). The protocol used for the library was the immunoSEQ multiplex PCR assay. This is the immuneACCESS table as TCRdb keeps it, with only in-frame sequences that have V and J called. A part of the clones is gone; compared with another copy, unresolved V genes explain less than half, and the rest is unexplained. The sample data list more than 95,000 clones, and 86% of these were observed just once. 3% to 4% of the sample belongs to the ten largest clones. The specimen sequenced was PBMCs. The receptors come from a woman aged 18-35 years in good health and CMV-seropositive.

A few counts support this clone. The rearrangement uses TRBV11-2 and TRBJ2-1, with 7 bases identical to TRBD2. V dropped 0 bases and J dropped 11; count of bases not matched to a gene: 7. The length of the CDR3 is 14 residues. Germline V gene lookup returns CDR1 SGHAT and CDR2 FQNNGV. CDR3 sequence: CASSLDPSSGKQFF. For the CDR3, the DNA is TGTGCCAGCAGCTTAGATCCCTCTAGCGGTAAGCAGTTCTTC. Supplemented by reference TRBV11-2 and TRBJ2-1, the full variable domain reads EAGVAQSPRYKIIEKRQSVAFWCNPISGHATLYWYQQILGQGPKLLIQFQNNGVVDDSQLPKDRFSAERLKGVDSTLKIQPAKLEDSAVYLCASSLDPSSGKQFFGPGTRLTVL.

This chain links TRBV5-1 with TRBJ2-5; D remains ambiguous. V gave up 0 bases and J gave up 7 bases, with 10 bases separating them. The CDR3 sequence is 13 residues long. CDR1 SGHRS and CDR2 YFSETQ come from the germline V gene. This CDR3 reads CASSLVESRTQYF. The CDR3 bases are TGCGCCAGCAGCTTGGTGGAGTCAAGGACCCAGTACTTC.

This clone was detected a few times. The chain combines TRBV18 with TRBJ2-1, with 11 bases matching TRBD2. The CDR3 is made up of 16 amino acids. Germline-derived CDR1 and CDR2 are KGHSH and LQKENI. Losses at the gene ends were 0 bases for V and 10 bases for J; bases not matched to a gene: 8. The CDR3 loop is CASSPPSSGGQGEQFF. DNA of the CDR3: TGTGCCAGCTCACCACCATCTAGCGGGGGGCAGGGGGAGCAGTTCTTC.

The chain's CDR3 is CASSQVGTGIYEQYF. The DNA for the CDR3 is TGCGCCAGCAGCCAAGTCGGGACAGGGATCTACGAGCAGTACTTC. The chain carries TRBV4-1 and TRBJ2-7; TRBD1 matches 9 bases. Trimming removed 1 base from V and 3 bases from J; junction bases left unmatched: 4. The CDR3 extends over 15 amino acids. The germline V gene has CDR1 MGHRA and CDR2 YSYEKL.

V usage is TRBV4-1 and J usage is TRBJ2-7, with TRBD2 matching 9 bases. V was clipped by 5 bases and J by 3 bases; unmatched bases: 14. The germline CDR1 and CDR2 sequences are MGHRA and YSYEKL. The CDR3 consists of 17 residues. CDR3 DNA: TGCGCCAGCAGCATGATAGCGGGGGCCCGCTTTCTCTACGAGCAGTACTTC. This gives the protein CASSMIAGARFLYEQYF.

The V and J genes are TRBV5-6 and TRBJ1-2, with TRBD1 matching 7 bases. The CDR3 spans 13 residues. V trimming: 2 bases; J trimming: 4 bases; junction bases outside the gene matches: 2. Germline CDR1 is SGHDT and CDR2 is YYEEEE. The CDR3 sequence is CASSLQGSYGYTF. CDR3 coding DNA: TGTGCCAGCAGCTTACAGGGGTCCTATGGCTACACCTTC.

The V call is TRBV7-9, the J call TRBJ2-5; no definite D call. Germline values: CDR1 SEHNR, CDR2 FQNEAQ (reference sequence). The ends were cut back, 3 bases at V and 1 base at J, with 6 bases in the middle. The CDR3 has 13 amino acids. DNA for the CDR3: TGTGCCAGCAGCTTCCGGTTCCAAGAGACCCAGTACTTC. It is translated as CASSFRFQETQYF.

V and J are TRBV7-3 and TRBJ2-2; 7 bases are shared with TRBD1. V gave up 4 bases and J gave up 1 base; unmatched junction bases: 0. CDR1 and CDR2 from the germline V gene are SGHTA and FQGTGA. CDR3 size: 14 residues. This CDR3 reads CASSWDRNTGELFF. CDR3 DNA: TGTGCCAGCAGCTGGGACAGGAACACCGGGGAGCTGTTTTTT.

The CDR3 nucleotides read TGTGCCAGCAGTTTGACCCGGGACAGGGGTGTTTCCGCTGAAGCTTTCTTT. This sequence encodes CASSLTRDRGVSAEAFF. The rearrangement links TRBV28 to TRBJ1-1; 10 bases are a match to TRBD1. The germline V gene has CDR1 MDHEN and CDR2 SYDVKM. This CDR3 has 17 residues. The junction had 13 bases not matched to a gene; V was cut back by 3 bases and J by 6 bases.

The chain links TRBV30 to TRBJ2-7, with D perhaps matching TRBD1 (6 bases). Germline lookup yields CDR1 GTSNPN and CDR2 SVGIG (reference sequence). V lost 8 bases, J lost 4 bases, and 24 bases lay in between. The CDR3 has 15 residues. CDR3 sequence: CAGIIRDTRYYEQYF. The DNA for the CDR3 is TGTGCCGGGATAATCCGGGACACAAGATATTACGAGCAGTACTTC.

The chain recombines TRBV7-2 with TRBJ1-1, with 7 bases identical to TRBD1. This CDR3 spans 14 amino acids. The junction had 3 bases not matched to a gene; V was cut back by 5 bases and J by 0 bases. The germline V gene encodes CDR1 SGHTA and CDR2 FQGNSA. The DNA of the CDR3 is TGTGCCAGCAGCACACAGGGGATGAACACTGAAGCTTTCTTT. It encodes CASSTQGMNTEAFF. The full variable domain, completed using reference TRBV7-2 and TRBJ1-1, is GAGVSQSPSNKVTEKGKDVELRCDPISGHTALYWYRQSLGQGLEFLIYFQGNSAPDKSGLPSDRFSAERTGGSVSTLTIQRTQQEDSAVYLCASSTQGMNTEAFFGQGTRLTVV.

This chain joins TRBV7-9 and TRBJ2-7; D is possibly TRBD2 (6 bases). Germline V lookup: CDR1 SEHNR, CDR2 FQNEAQ (reference sequence). V shed 1 base and J shed 0 bases, with 10 bases lying between them. The CDR3 is 15 amino acids. The CDR3 DNA reads as TGTGCCAGCAGCTTAGACGGGGGTCCCTCCTACGAGCAGTACTTC. Protein: CASSLDGGPSYEQYF.

The CDR3 DNA reads as TGTGCCAGTAGCAGGGGCACTATGGGCGAAGCTTTCTTT. It encodes CASSRGTMGEAFF. The rearrangement links TRBV19 to TRBJ1-1; D may be TRBD1 (6 bases). V dropped 6 bases and J dropped 8 bases, with 16 bases sitting between them. The CDR3 consists of 13 residues. The V gene's germline CDR1 is LNHDA and CDR2 SQIVND (reference sequence).

The chain combines TRBV6-1 with TRBJ1-5; a possible D gene is TRBD1 (5 bases). The CDR3 has 13 amino acids. Germline values: CDR1 MNHNS, CDR2 SASEGT. Trimming removed 6 bases from V and 4 bases from J, with 10 bases in between. CDR3 sequence reads: CASSAGPNQPQHF. CDR3 DNA: TGTGCCAGCAGCGCAGGGCCGAATCAGCCCCAGCATTTT.

The CDR3 nucleotides read TGCGCCAGCACCTCCCGGGTTCATACGCAGTATTTT. It yields the protein CASTSRVHTQYF. J is TRBJ2-3 and V is TRBV5-1; D ambiguous. The V end lost 6 bases, the J end lost 7 bases, and 12 bases lay between the germline ends. CDR3 length: 12 residues. Germline V lookup: CDR1 SGHRS, CDR2 YFSETQ.

The table lists this clone with a count of one. The V call is TRBV29-1, the J call TRBJ2-1; 14 bases map to TRBD2. The CDR3 contains 16 residues. V was clipped by 7 bases and J by 4 bases; unmatched bases: 9. The germline gives CDR1 SQVTM, CDR2 ANQGSEA. The CDR3 protein is CSERLAGGPGYNEQFF. The CDR3 nucleotides are TGCAGCGAAAGACTAGCGGGGGGGCCTGGTTACAATGAGCAGTTCTTC.

The DNA of the CDR3 is TGTGCCAGCAGCGTAGCTATGGGGCCGAATGAGCAGTTCTTC. It codes for CASSVAMGPNEQFF. The chain recombines TRBV9 with TRBJ2-1; a possible D gene is TRBD1 (5 bases). The germline gives CDR1 SGDLS, CDR2 YYNGEE. Between the trimmed V and J ends, which lost 0 bases and 7 bases, there was a span of 11 bases. The length of the CDR3 is 14 residues.

V and J are TRBV27 and TRBJ2-7, with D possibly TRBD1 on 6 matching bases. Germline assignment: CDR1 MNHEY and CDR2 SMNVEV (reference sequence). The CDR3 spans 14 residues. V lost 5 bases and J 3 bases, leaving 14 bases between the germline ends. The chain's CDR3 is CASSMTQQGYEQYF. CDR3 coding DNA: TGTGCCAGCAGTATGACTCAACAGGGCTACGAGCAGTACTTC.

J is TRBJ2-5 and V is TRBV19; D is perhaps TRBD1 (6 bases). This CDR3 has 14 amino acids. In germline, CDR1 is LNHDA, CDR2 SQIVND (reference sequence). Trimming left V 5 bases short and J 4 bases short, with 14 bases between. CDR3 sequence (DNA): TGTGCCAGTAGTGACCCAGGGGCCCGAGAGACCCAGTACTTC. Translating gives CASSDPGARETQYF.

This chain joins TRBV18 and TRBJ1-1; tentative D call: TRBD1 (5 bases). The germline V gene has CDR1 KGHSH and CDR2 LQKENI. With 3 bases removed from V and 0 bases from J, the gap between germline ends came to 11 bases. This CDR3 has 15 residues. The CDR3 spells CASSPGRRMNTEAFF. The CDR3 DNA is TGTGCCAGCTCACCGGGGCGGAGAATGAACACTGAAGCTTTCTTT.

The rearrangement uses TRBV2 and TRBJ2-2; 12 bases fit TRBD2. With V trimmed by 6 bases and J by 5 bases, 7 bases remained unmatched. Germline values: CDR1 SNHLY, CDR2 FYNNEI. CDR3 length: 16 residues. The CDR3 spells CASSVLAGGQTGELFF. CDR3 nucleotide sequence: TGTGCCAGCAGCGTCCTAGCGGGGGGGCAAACCGGGGAGCTGTTTTTT.

The gene calls are TRBV5-1 and TRBJ1-6, with D maybe TRBD1 (5 bases). The CDR3 runs to 15 residues. Germline V gives CDR1 SGHRS, CDR2 YFSETQ. V was clipped by 0 bases and J by 10 bases, with 14 bases between them. CDR3 in DNA: TGCGCCAGCAGCTTGGGTCAGGGTTCGGGCTCACCCCTCCACTTT. Translated, it gives CASSLGQGSGSPLHF.

V is TRBV28 and J is TRBJ2-3; D remains ambiguous. V lost 3 bases and J 1 base, leaving 14 bases between the germline ends. The CDR3 is made up of 16 amino acids. Germline V CDR1 and CDR2: MDHEN, SYDVKM. CDR3 coding DNA: TGTGCCAGCAGTTTCACCGACACCGTTCGCACAGATACGCAGTATTTT. Translating gives CASSFTDTVRTDTQYF.